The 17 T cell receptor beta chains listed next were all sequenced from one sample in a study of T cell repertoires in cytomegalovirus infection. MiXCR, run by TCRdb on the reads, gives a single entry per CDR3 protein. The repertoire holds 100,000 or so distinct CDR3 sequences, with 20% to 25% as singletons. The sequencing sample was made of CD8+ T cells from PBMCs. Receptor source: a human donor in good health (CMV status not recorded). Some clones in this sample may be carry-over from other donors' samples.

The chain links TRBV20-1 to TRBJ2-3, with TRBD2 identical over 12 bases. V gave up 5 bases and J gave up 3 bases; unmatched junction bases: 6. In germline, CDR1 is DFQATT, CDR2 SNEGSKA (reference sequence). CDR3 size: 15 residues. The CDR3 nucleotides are TGCAGTGCTTTTTCTGGGACTAGCGGGACAGATACGCAGTATTTT. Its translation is CSAFSGTSGTDTQYF.

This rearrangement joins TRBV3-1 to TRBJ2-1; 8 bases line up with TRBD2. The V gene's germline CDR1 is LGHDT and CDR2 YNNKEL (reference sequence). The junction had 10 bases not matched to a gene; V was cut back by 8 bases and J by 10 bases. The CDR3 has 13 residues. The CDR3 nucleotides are TGTGCCAGCGAAACTAGCGGAGGTCCGGAGCAGTTCTTC. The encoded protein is CASETSGGPEQFF.

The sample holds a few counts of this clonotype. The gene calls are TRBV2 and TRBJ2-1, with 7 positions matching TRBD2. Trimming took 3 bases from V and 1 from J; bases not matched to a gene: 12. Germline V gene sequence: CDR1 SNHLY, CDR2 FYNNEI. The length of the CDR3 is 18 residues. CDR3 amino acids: CASSDYPGRAESYNEQFF. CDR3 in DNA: TGTGCCAGCAGTGATTACCCTGGGAGGGCGGAATCCTACAATGAGCAGTTCTTC. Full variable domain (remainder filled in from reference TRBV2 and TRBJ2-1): EPEVTQTPSHQVTQMGQEVILRCVPISNHLYFYWYRQILGQKVEFLVSFYNNEISEKSEIFDDQFSVERPDGSNFTLKIRSTKLEDSAMYFCASSDYPGRAESYNEQFFGPGTRLTVL.

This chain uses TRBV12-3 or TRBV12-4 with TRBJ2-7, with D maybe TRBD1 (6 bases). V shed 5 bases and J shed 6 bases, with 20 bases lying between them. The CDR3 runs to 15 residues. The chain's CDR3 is CASSIGTLNPSEQYF. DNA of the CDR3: TGTGCCAGCAGTATCGGGACATTGAATCCCTCCGAGCAGTACTTC.

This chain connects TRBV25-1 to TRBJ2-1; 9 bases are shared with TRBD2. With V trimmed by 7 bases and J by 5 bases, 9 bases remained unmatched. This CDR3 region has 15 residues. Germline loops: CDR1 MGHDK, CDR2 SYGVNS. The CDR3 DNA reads TGTGCCAGCATATTGGGAGCGGGGGGCCACAATGAGCAGTTCTTC. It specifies CASILGAGGHNEQFF.

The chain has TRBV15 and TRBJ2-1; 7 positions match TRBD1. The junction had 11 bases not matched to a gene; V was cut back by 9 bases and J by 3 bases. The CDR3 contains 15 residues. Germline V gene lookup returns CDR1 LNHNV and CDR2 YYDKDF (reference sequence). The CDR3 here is CATKSGTVLYNEQFF. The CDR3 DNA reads TGTGCCACGAAAAGTGGGACAGTTCTCTACAATGAGCAGTTCTTC.

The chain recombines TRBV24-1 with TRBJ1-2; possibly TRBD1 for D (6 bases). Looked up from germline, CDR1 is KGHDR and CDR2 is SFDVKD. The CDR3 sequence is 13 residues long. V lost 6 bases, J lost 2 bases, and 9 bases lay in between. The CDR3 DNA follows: TGTGCCACCAGTCTCGACAGGAACTATGGCTACACCTTC. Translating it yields CATSLDRNYGYTF.

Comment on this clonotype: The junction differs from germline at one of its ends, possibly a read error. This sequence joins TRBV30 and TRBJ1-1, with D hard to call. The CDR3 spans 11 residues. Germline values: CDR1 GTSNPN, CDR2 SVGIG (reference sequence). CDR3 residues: CAWSLSTEAFF. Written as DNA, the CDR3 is TGTGCCTGGAGCCTTTCTACTGAGGCTTTCTTT.

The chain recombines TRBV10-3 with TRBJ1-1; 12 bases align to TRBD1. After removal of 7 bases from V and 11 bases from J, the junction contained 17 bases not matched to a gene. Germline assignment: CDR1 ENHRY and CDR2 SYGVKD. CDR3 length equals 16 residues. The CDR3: CAITGTGGLYREVAFF. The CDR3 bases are TGTGCCATCACTGGGACAGGGGGCCTCTATCGGGAGGTGGCTTTCTTT.

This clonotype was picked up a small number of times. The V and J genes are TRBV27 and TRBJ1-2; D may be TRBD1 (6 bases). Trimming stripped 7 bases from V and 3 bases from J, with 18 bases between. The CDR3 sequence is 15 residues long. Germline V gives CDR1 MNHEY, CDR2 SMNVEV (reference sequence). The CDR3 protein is CASTNRGGPHYGYTF. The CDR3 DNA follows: TGTGCCAGCACGAACCGGGGGGGCCCTCACTATGGCTACACCTTC.

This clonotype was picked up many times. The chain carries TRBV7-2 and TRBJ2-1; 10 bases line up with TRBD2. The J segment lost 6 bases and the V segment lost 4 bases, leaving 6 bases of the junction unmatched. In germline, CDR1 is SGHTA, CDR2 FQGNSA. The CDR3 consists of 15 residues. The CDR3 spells CASSSLAGDFNEQFF. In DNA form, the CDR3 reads TGTGCCAGCAGCTCTCTAGCGGGGGACTTCAATGAGCAGTTCTTC.

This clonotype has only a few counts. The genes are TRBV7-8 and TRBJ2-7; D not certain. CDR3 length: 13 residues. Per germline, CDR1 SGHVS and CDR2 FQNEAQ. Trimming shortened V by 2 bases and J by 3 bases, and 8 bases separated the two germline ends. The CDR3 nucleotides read TGTGCCAGCAGCTTACAATCGGACTACGAGCAGTACTTC. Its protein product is CASSLQSDYEQYF.

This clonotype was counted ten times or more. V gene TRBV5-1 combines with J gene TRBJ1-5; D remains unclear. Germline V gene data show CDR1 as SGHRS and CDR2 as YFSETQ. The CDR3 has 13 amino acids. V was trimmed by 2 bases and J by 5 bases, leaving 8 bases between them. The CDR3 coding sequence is TGCGCCAGCAGCTTTGAGGGTGATCAGCCCCAGCATTTT. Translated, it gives CASSFEGDQPQHF.

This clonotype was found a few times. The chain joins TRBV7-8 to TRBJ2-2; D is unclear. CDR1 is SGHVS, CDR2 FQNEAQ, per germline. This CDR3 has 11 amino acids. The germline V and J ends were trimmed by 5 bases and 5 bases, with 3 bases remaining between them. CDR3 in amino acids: CASSVTGELFF. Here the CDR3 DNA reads TGTGCCAGCAGCGTTACCGGGGAGCTGTTTTTT.

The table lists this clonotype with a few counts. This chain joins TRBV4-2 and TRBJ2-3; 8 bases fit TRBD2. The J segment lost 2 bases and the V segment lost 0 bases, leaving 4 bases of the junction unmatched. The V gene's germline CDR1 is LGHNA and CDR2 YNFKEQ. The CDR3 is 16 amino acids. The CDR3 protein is CASSQETGGITDTQYF. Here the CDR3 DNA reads TGTGCCAGCAGCCAAGAGACGGGAGGGATCACAGATACGCAGTATTTT.

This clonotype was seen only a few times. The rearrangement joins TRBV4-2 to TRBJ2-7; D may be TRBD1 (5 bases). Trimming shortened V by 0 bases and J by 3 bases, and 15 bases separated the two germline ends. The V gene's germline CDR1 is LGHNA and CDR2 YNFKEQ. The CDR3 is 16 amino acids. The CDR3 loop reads CASSQDTDRLGYEQYF. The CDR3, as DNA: TGTGCCAGCAGCCAAGATACAGACAGACTGGGCTACGAGCAGTACTTC.

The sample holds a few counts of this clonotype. CDR3: CASSEQGSEAGNIQYF. Written as DNA, the CDR3 is TGCGCCAGCAGCGAACAGGGATCCGAAGCGGGAAACATTCAGTACTTC. J is TRBJ2-4 and V is TRBV4-1, with D perhaps being TRBD1 or TRBD2 (6 bases each). The CDR3 runs to 16 residues. Germline V CDR1 and CDR2: MGHRA, YSYEKL. Trimming took 5 bases from V and 6 from J, leaving 20 bases between them.